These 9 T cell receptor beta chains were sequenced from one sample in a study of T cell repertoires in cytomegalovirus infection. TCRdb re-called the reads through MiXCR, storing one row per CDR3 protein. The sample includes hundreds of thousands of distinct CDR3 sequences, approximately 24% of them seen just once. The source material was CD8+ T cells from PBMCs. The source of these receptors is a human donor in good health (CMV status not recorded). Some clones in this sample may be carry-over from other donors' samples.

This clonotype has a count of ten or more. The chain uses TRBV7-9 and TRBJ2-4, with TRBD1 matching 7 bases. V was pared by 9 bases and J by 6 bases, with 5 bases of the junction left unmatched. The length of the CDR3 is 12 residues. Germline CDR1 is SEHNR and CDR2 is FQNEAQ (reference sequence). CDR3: CASCRDRNIQYF. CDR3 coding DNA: TGTGCCAGTTGTCGGGACAGAAACATTCAGTACTTC.

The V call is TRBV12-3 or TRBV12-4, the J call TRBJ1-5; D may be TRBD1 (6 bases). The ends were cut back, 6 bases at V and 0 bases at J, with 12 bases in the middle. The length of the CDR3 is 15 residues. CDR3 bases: TGTGCCAGCAGCCCACAGGGTCATAGCAATCAGCCCCAGCATTTT. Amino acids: CASSPQGHSNQPQHF.

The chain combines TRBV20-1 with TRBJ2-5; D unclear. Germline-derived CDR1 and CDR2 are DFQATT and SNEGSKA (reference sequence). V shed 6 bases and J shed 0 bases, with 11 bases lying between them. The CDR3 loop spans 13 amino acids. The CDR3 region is CSARVTYQETQYF. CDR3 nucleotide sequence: TGCAGTGCCCGGGTCACGTACCAAGAGACCCAGTACTTC.

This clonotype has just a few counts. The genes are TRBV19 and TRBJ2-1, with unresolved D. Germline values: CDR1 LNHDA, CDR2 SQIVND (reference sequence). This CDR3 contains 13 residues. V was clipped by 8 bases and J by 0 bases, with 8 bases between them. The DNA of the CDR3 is TGTGCCAGTGAGGAGAGCTCCTACAATGAGCAGTTCTTC. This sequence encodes CASEESSYNEQFF.

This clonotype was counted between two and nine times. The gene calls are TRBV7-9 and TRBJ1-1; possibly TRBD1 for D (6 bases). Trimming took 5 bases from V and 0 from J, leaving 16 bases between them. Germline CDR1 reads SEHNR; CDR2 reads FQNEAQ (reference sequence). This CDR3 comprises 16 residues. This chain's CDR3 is CASSLRTQGLNTEAFF. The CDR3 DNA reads TGTGCCAGCAGCCTAAGAACACAGGGCTTGAACACTGAAGCTTTCTTT. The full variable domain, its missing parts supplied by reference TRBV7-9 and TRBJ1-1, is DTGVSQNPRHKITKRGQNVTFRCDPISEHNRLYWYRQTLGQGPEFLTYFQNEAQLEKSRLLSDRFSAERPKGSFSTLEIQRTEQGDSAMYLCASSLRTQGLNTEAFFGQGTRLTVV.

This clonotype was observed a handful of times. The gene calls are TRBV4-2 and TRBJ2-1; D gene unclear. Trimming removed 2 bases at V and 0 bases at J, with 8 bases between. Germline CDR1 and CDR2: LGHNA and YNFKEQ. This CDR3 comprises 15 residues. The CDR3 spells CASSQTMSSYNEQFF. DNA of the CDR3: TGTGCCAGCAGCCAAACTATGAGCTCCTACAATGAGCAGTTCTTC.

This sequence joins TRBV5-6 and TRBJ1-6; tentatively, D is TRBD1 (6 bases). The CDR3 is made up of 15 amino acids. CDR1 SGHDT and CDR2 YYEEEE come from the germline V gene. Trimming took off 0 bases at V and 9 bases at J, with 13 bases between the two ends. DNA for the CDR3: TGTGCCAGCAGCTTGGCCCCAGGGGATAGTTCACCCCTCCACTTT. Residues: CASSLAPGDSSPLHF.

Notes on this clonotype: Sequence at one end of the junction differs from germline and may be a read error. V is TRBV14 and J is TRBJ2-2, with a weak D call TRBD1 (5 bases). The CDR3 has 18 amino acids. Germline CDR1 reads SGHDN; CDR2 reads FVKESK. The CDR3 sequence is CASSKDHVGALNTGELFF. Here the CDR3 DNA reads TGTGCCAGCAGCAAAGATCATGTAGGGGCCCTGAACACCGGGGAGCTGTTTTTT.

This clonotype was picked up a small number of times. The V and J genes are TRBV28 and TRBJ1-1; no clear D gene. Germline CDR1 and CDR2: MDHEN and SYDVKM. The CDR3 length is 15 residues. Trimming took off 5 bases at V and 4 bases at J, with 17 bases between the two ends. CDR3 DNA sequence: TGTGCCAGCAGTCAAATTTTACACGGGAGCACTGAAGCTTTCTTT. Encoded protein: CASSQILHGSTEAFF.